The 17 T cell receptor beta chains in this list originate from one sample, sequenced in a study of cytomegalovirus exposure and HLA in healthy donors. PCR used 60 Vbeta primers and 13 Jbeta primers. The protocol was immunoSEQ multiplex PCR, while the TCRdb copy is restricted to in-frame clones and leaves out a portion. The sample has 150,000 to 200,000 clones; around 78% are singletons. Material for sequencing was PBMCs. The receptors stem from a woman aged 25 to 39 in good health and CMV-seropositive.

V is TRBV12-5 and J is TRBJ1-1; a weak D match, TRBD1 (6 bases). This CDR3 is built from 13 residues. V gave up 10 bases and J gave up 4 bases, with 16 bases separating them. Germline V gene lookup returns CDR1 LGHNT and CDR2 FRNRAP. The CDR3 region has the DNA TGTGCTACCGGGAGGGAGGGGGGCACTGAAGCTTTCTTT. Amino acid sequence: CATGREGGTEAFF. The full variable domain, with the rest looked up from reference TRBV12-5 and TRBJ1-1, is DARVTQTPRHKVTEMGQEVTMRCQPILGHNTVFWYRQTMMQGLELLAYFRNRAPLDDSGMPKDRFSAEMPDATLATLKIQPSEPRDSAVYFCATGREGGTEAFFGQGTRLTVV.

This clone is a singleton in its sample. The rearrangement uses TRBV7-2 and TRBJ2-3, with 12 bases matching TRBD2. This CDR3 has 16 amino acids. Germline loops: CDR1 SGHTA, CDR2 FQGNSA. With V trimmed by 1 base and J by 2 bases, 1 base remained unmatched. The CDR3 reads CASSLGTSGTTDTQYF. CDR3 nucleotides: TGTGCCAGCAGCTTAGGGACTAGCGGGACCACAGATACGCAGTATTTT. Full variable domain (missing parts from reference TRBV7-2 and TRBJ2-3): GAGVSQSPSNKVTEKGKDVELRCDPISGHTALYWYRQSLGQGLEFLIYFQGNSAPDKSGLPSDRFSAERTGGSVSTLTIQRTQQEDSAVYLCASSLGTSGTTDTQYFGPGTRLTVL.

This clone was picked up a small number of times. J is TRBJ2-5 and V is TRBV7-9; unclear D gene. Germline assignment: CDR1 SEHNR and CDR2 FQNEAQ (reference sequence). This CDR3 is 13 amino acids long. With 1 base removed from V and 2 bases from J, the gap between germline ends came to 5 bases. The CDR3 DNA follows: TGTGCCAGCAGCTTAGTAGAGCAAGAGACCCAGTACTTC. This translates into CASSLVEQETQYF.

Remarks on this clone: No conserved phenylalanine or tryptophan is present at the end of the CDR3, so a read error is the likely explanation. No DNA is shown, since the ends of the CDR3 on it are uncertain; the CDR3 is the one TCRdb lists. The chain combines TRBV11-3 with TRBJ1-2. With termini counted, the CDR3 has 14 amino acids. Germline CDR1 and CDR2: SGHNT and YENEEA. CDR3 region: CASTSRRAGLVLKG.

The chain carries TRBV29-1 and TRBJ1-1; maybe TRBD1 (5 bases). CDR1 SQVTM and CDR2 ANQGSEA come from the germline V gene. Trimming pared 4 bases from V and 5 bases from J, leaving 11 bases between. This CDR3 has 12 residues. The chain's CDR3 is CSVASGKTEAFF. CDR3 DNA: TGCAGCGTTGCATCAGGGAAAACTGAAGCTTTCTTT. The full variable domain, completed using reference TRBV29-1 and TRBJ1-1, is SAVISQKPSRDICQRGTSLTIQCQVDSQVTMMFWYRQQPGQSLTLIATANQGSEATYESGFVIDKFPISRPNLTFSTLTVSNMSPEDSSIYLCSVASGKTEAFFGQGTRLTVV.

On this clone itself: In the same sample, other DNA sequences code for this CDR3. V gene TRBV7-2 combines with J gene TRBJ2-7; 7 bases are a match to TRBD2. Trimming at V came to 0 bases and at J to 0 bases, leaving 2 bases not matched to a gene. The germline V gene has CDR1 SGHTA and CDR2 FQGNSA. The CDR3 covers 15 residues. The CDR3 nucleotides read TGTGCCAGCAGCTTAGCCGGCGGGAGCTCCTACGAGCAGTACTTC. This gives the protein CASSLAGGSSYEQYF.

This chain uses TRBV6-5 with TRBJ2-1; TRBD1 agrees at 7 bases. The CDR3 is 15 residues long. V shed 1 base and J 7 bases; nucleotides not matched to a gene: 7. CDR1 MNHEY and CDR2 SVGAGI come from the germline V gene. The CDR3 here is CASSYWTGSWNEQFF. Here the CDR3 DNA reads TGTGCCAGCAGTTACTGGACAGGAAGTTGGAATGAGCAGTTCTTC.

The CDR3 sequence: CASSLARRTSGGPGADTQYF. As DNA, the CDR3 is TGTGCCAGCAGCTTAGCGCGTAGGACTAGCGGGGGGCCAGGGGCAGATACGCAGTATTTT. This chain uses TRBV7-8 with TRBJ2-3, with 14 bases identical to TRBD2. The V gene end was trimmed by 0 bases and the J gene end by 4 bases; junction bases not matched to a gene: 12. The CDR3 spans 20 residues. CDR1 and CDR2 (germline): SGHVS, FQNEAQ.

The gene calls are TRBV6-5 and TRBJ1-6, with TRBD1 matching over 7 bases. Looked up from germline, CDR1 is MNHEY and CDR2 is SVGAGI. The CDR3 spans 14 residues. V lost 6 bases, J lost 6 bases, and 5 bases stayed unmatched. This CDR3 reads CASSLRDSNSPLHF. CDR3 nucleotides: TGTGCCAGCAGCCTCCGGGACAGTAATTCACCCCTCCACTTT.

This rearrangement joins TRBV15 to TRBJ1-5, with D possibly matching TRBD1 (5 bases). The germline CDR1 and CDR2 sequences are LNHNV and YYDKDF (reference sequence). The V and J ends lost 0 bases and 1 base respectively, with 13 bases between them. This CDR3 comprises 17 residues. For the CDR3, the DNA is TGTGCCACCAGCAGAGAGGGTAGAGACAGCAGCAATCAGCCCCAGCATTTT. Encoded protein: CATSREGRDSSNQPQHF.

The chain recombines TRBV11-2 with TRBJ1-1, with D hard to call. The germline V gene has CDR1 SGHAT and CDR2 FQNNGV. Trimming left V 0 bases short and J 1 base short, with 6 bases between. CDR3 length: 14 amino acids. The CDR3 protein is CASSLEGRNTEAFF. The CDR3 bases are TGTGCCAGCAGCTTAGAGGGCAGGAACACTGAAGCTTTCTTT.

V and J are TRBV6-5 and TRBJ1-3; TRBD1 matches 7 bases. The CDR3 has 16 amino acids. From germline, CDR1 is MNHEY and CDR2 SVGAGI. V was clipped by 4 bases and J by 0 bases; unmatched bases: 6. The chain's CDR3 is CASSFGTAGSGNTIYF. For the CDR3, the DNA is TGTGCCAGCAGTTTCGGGACAGCCGGCTCTGGAAACACCATATATTTT.

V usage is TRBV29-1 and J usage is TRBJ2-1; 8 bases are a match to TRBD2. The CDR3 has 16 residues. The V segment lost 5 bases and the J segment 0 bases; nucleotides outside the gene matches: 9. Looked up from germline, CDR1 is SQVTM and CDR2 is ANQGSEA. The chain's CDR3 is CSVRAGLAGSYNEQFF. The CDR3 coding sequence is TGCAGCGTTCGCGCGGGCCTAGCGGGCTCCTACAATGAGCAGTTCTTC.

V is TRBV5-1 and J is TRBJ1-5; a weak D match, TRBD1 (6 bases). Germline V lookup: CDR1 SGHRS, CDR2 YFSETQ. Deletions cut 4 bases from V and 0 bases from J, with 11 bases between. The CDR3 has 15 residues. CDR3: CASSETGNSNQPQHF. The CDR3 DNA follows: TGCGCCAGCAGCGAGACAGGTAATAGCAATCAGCCCCAGCATTTT.

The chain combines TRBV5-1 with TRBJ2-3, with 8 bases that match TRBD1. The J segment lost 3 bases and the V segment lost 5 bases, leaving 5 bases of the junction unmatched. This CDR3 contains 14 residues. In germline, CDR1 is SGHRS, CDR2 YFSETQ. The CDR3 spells CASRFTGGTDTQYF. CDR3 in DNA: TGCGCCAGCAGGTTTACAGGGGGAACAGATACGCAGTATTTT.

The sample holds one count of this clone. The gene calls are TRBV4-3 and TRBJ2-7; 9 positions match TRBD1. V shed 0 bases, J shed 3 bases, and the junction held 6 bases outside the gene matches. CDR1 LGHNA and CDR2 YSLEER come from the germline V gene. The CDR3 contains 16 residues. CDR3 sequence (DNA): TGCGCCAGCAGCCAAGAATTGACAGGGGGTTACTACGAGCAGTACTTC. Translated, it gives CASSQELTGGYYEQYF.

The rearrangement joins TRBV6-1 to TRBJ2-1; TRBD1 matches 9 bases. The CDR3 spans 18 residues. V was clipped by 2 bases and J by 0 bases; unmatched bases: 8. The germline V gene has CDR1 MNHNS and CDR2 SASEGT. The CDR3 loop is CASSEYFGTGISYNEQFF. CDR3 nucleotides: TGTGCCAGCAGTGAATACTTTGGGACAGGGATCTCCTACAATGAGCAGTTCTTC.